The rows below give T cell receptor beta chains drawn from one sample of a study of identical twins. TCRdb reanalysed the 5' RACE reads using MiXCR and keeps one entry per CDR3 protein. The sample lists around 280,000 distinct CDR3 sequences, around 8.8% seen once, with over 2% in the top ten. This sample was shared with a second study, whose subject was yellow fever vaccine responses in identical twins.

Specimen: memory (CD45RO+) T cells sorted from blood. The receptors come from a woman under 30 in good health. Each CDR3 is given with its conserved first and last residue. D genes are given only for firm matches. Size values are once, few and many counts, or a class for expanded clones, and some rows have none.

v_gene	d_gene	j_gene	abundance	CDR3nt	CDR3aa
TRBV9	.	TRBJ2-2	.	TGTGCCAGCAGCGAGGACTGGACCGGGGAGCTGTTTTTT	CASSEDWTGELFF
TRBV7-9	.	TRBJ2-3	few	TGTGCCAGCAGCTTAGAGAACACAGATACGCAGTATTTT	CASSLENTDTQYF
TRBV24-1	.	TRBJ2-1	many	TGTGCCACCGGATACGGGGGAAATGAGCAGTTCTTC	CATGYGGNEQFF
TRBV7-6	TRBD1	TRBJ1-6	few	TGTGCCAGCAGCGCCAAGGACCGGGACAGGGATTCACCCCTCCACTTT	CASSAKDRDRDSPLHF
TRBV29-1	.	TRBJ1-1	.	TGCAGCGTTGGTTCTGCTGTGGGGAACACTGAAGCTTTCTTT	CSVGSAVGNTEAFF
TRBV7-9	.	TRBJ2-7	many	TGTGCCAGCAGCCAGTCGGACTATTCCTACGAGCAGTACTTC	CASSQSDYSYEQYF
TRBV2	TRBD2	TRBJ2-1	.	TGTGCCAGCAGTGGAATCCCTCCCGCTAGCGGGGGGGTCGATGAGCAGTTCTTC	CASSGIPPASGGVDEQFF
TRBV12-3/TRBV12-4	.	TRBJ1-3	few	TGTGCCAGCAGTCCCGGACGAGTAACCACCATATATTTT	CASSPGRVTTIYF
TRBV9	.	TRBJ1-1	many	TGTGCCAGCAGCGTAGGGGGTCGGGGGGCGGTTGGAACTGAAGCTTTCTTT	CASSVGGRGAVGTEAFF
TRBV27	.	TRBJ2-7	.	TGTGCCAGCAGTTCCCGGGGGACACTTCCCTACGAGCAGTACTTC	CASSSRGTLPYEQYF
TRBV10-3	.	TRBJ1-6	many	TGTGCCATCAGTGAAACAGTCAATAATTCACCCCTCCACTTT	CAISETVNNSPLHF
TRBV12-3/TRBV12-4	TRBD1	TRBJ1-6	many	TGTGCCAGCAGTGGAGGACAGGGGTTCAATTCACCCCTCCACTTT	CASSGGQGFNSPLHF
TRBV15	.	TRBJ2-7	.	TGTGCCACCAGCAGGGCCGGGGACCAAACCGAGCAGTACTTC	CATSRAGDQTEQYF
TRBV7-6	TRBD1	TRBJ2-2	few	TGTGCCAGCAGCTTATCGCCCCCCACAGGGGGCGGCACCGGGGAGCTGTTTTTT	CASSLSPPTGGGTGELFF
TRBV5-1	.	TRBJ1-2	many	TGCGCCAGCAGCTCAGGGGTGGAGAACTATGGCTACACCTTC	CASSSGVENYGYTF
TRBV5-1	.	TRBJ2-5	many	TGCGCCAGCAGCTTGGTGGGTTCCCAAGAGACCCAGTACTTC	CASSLVGSQETQYF
TRBV27	.	TRBJ2-7	few	TGTGCCAGCTCACCCCCTTACGAGCAGTACTTC	CASSPPYEQYF
TRBV7-9	TRBD2	TRBJ2-1	many	TGTGCCAGCAGCCCGGGACTAGCGGCCCCTGTCTACAATGAGCAGTTCTTC	CASSPGLAAPVYNEQFF
TRBV11-2	.	TRBJ1-1	.	TGTGCCAGCAGCTTAAACCAGGGTAACACTGAAGCTTTCTTT	CASSLNQGNTEAFF
TRBV18	.	TRBJ2-3	many	TGTGCCAGCTCACCGCAGGCAGCTAGCACAGATACGCAGTATTTT	CASSPQAASTDTQYF
TRBV10-1	.	TRBJ2-3	many	TGCGCCAGCAGCGACGCAGGGTCAGATACGCAGTATTTT	CASSDAGSDTQYF
TRBV3-1	.	TRBJ1-5	few	TGTGCCAGCAGCCAAGATCTGGTGTCTCAGCCCCAGCATTTT	CASSQDLVSQPQHF
TRBV25-1	.	TRBJ2-5	few	TGTGCCAGCAGTGAATACCTGACAGTATTGGCGCCCCAGTACTTC	CASSEYLTVLAPQYF
TRBV10-1	TRBD2	TRBJ2-1	few	TGCGCCAGCAGTGAGTCGTGGACTAGCGGCCTCAATGAGCAGTTCTTC	CASSESWTSGLNEQFF
TRBV11-2	TRBD1	TRBJ2-3	many	TGTGCCAGCAGCTTTCCAGGGGGTGGAGCAGATACGCAGTATTTT	CASSFPGGGADTQYF
TRBV20-1	.	TRBJ2-3	.	TGCAGTGCCCGGGACCAGTTGTTTTTTGGTGTTACGCAGTATTTT	CSARDQLFFGVTQYF
TRBV27	.	TRBJ2-7	.	TGTGCCAGCAAAAAAGGGGAAGCCTACGAGCAGTACTTC	CASKKGEAYEQYF
TRBV12-3/TRBV12-4	.	TRBJ1-2	few	TGTGCCAGCAGTTCACTACAGACAGTCTCCAACTATGGCTACACCTTC	CASSSLQTVSNYGYTF
TRBV7-9	.	TRBJ1-4	many	TGTGCCAGCAGCTTACGTCGGCAGCATAATGAAAAACTGTTTTTT	CASSLRRQHNEKLFF
TRBV6-2/TRBV6-3	TRBD2	TRBJ2-3	few	TGTGCCAGCACCGATTTTAAGCGGGGGGTCACAGATACGCAGTATTTT	CASTDFKRGVTDTQYF
TRBV3-1	TRBD1	TRBJ1-6	.	TGTGCCAGCAGCCAAACCCAGGGGGTTAATTCACCCCTCCACTTT	CASSQTQGVNSPLHF
TRBV12-3/TRBV12-4	TRBD2	TRBJ2-3	many	TGTGCCAGCAGTTTTTCAGCGGGATCGGATACGCAGTATTTT	CASSFSAGSDTQYF
TRBV11-3	TRBD2	TRBJ2-7	few	TGTGCCAGCAGCTACAAGACTAGCGGGTATTACGAGCAGTACTTC	CASSYKTSGYYEQYF
TRBV12-3/TRBV12-4	TRBD1	TRBJ2-7	.	TGTGCCAGCAGTCGGATTGGACAGGGTAAGGGCGAGCAGTACTTC	CASSRIGQGKGEQYF
TRBV4-1	TRBD1	TRBJ1-2	many	TGCGCCAGCAGCCAACCAGGACAGGGGAAAAACTATGGCTACACCTTC	CASSQPGQGKNYGYTF
TRBV4-2	.	TRBJ2-1	.	TGTGCCAGCAGCCAAGCTCAGGCCCAAAACAATGAGCAGTTCTTC	CASSQAQAQNNEQFF
TRBV5-1	.	TRBJ1-5	.	TGCGCCAGCAGCCCAGGGATTGGTCAGCCCCAGCATTTT	CASSPGIGQPQHF
TRBV7-2	.	TRBJ2-2	few	TGTGCCAGCATCACCTCCTACGGGGACACCGGGGAGCTGTTTTTT	CASITSYGDTGELFF
TRBV5-5	TRBD1	TRBJ1-4	many	TGTGCCAGCAGCTTGGGGTCGACAGGGGGTAGCGAAAAACTGTTTTTT	CASSLGSTGGSEKLFF
TRBV4-1	TRBD2	TRBJ2-1	few	TGCGCCAGCAGCCAAGCGGCAGAGCGGGGGGGCCGGGATGAGCAGTTCTTC	CASSQAAERGGRDEQFF